These 21 T cell receptor beta chains were all obtained from the same sample, sequenced in a study of blood T cell repertoires in COVID-19. Sequencing was performed with immunoSEQ multiplex PCR; in TCRdb, only in-frame clones are kept and a portion is missing. Of about 95,000 clones listed, under 90% are singletons. Sequencing was performed on peripheral blood. The source is a woman between 65 and 79 years old with acute or convalescent COVID-19.

V and J are TRBV14 and TRBJ1-6; D call uncertain. Germline assignment: CDR1 SGHDN and CDR2 FVKESK. Trimming stripped 0 bases from V and 10 bases from J, with 4 bases between. This CDR3 has 12 residues. CDR3 sequence reads: CASSQDPSPLHF. CDR3 nucleotides: TGTGCCAGCAGCCAAGATCCGTCACCCCTCCACTTT.

The V gene is TRBV5-6, the J gene TRBJ1-1, with D possibly matching TRBD1 (5 bases). This CDR3 region has 15 residues. V was shortened by 0 bases and J by 6 bases, with 15 bases between the two germline ends. In germline, CDR1 is SGHDT, CDR2 YYEEEE. CDR3 in amino acids: CASSLAGGGGAEAFF. CDR3 DNA sequence: TGTGCCAGCAGCTTGGCGGGCGGGGGAGGCGCTGAAGCTTTCTTT.

The chain employs TRBV5-6 and TRBJ1-4; 9 bases align to TRBD1. V dropped 2 bases and J dropped 8; count of bases not matched to a gene: 4. The CDR3 extends over 14 amino acids. CDR1 SGHDT and CDR2 YYEEEE come from the germline V gene. The CDR3 spells CASSLPGTGEKLFF. Written as DNA, the CDR3 is TGTGCCAGCAGCTTACCCGGGACAGGGGAAAAACTGTTTTTT.

The chain links TRBV6-5 to TRBJ1-1; 9 nucleotides agree with TRBD1. Trimming took 0 bases from V and 1 from J; bases not matched to a gene: 0. This CDR3 spans 15 amino acids. CDR1 is MNHEY, CDR2 SVGAGI, per germline. Here the CDR3 DNA reads TGTGCCAGCAGTTACTCGGGACAGGGGAACACTGAAGCTTTCTTT. Its protein product is CASSYSGQGNTEAFF.

The chain's CDR3 is CASSLNRVDGYTF. CDR3 in DNA: TGTGCCAGCAGTTTAAACAGGGTTGATGGCTACACCTTC. V and J are TRBV12-3 or TRBV12-4 and TRBJ1-2; D possibly corresponds to TRBD1 (6 bases). Trimming took 2 bases from V and 6 from J, leaving 10 bases between them. The CDR3 length is 13 residues.

The V and J genes are TRBV27 and TRBJ1-3, with 8 bases matching TRBD1. This CDR3 spans 15 amino acids. Per the germline V gene, CDR1 is MNHEY and CDR2 is SMNVEV (reference sequence). Trimming took 5 bases from V and 2 from J; bases not matched to a gene: 5. The CDR3 here is CASSPDRDPGNTIYF. In nucleotides, the CDR3 is TGTGCCAGCAGTCCGGACAGGGATCCTGGAAACACCATATATTTT.

This rearrangement joins TRBV6-2 or TRBV6-3 to TRBJ1-6; possibly TRBD1 for D (6 bases). Trimming removed 4 bases at V and 3 bases at J, with 13 bases between. Per the germline V gene, CDR1 is MNHEY and CDR2 is SVGEGT. The CDR3 length is 16 residues. The CDR3 loop reads CASSSEQGGYNSPLHF. CDR3 nucleotide sequence: TGTGCCAGCAGTTCAGAACAGGGCGGCTATAATTCACCCCTCCACTTT.

The V call is TRBV3-1 (or the pseudogene TRBV3-2), the J call TRBJ1-5; weak D call: TRBD1 (6 bases). The CDR3 has 15 amino acids. V lost 4 bases to trimming and J lost 4 bases, with 14 bases between them. Germline CDR1 reads LGHDT; CDR2 reads YNNKEL (reference sequence). The CDR3 nucleotides are TGTGCCAGCAGCCCGGGGACACAGGAAAATCAGCCCCAGCATTTT. Its protein is CASSPGTQENQPQHF.

About this clone itself: The same CDR3 also results from other DNA sequences found in this sample. The chain has TRBV27 and TRBJ2-3, with 10 bases that match TRBD2. J was trimmed by 1 base and V by 4 bases; bases with no gene match: 2. The CDR3 is 15 amino acids. The germline V gene encodes CDR1 MNHEY and CDR2 SMNVEV (reference sequence). The CDR3 loop reads CASSSGTSGTDTQYF. CDR3 coding DNA: TGTGCCAGCAGTTCTGGGACTAGCGGCACAGATACGCAGTATTTT.

This clone was detected only a few times. The chain uses TRBV3-1 (or the pseudogene TRBV3-2) and TRBJ1-2, with 7 bases lining up with TRBD1. Germline V CDR1 and CDR2: LGHDT, YNNKEL (reference sequence). The CDR3 runs to 14 residues. Germline trimming cut 0 bases from V and 8 bases from J; bases unmatched to any gene: 6. The CDR3 sequence is CASSQERGGAGYTF. As DNA, the CDR3 is TGTGCCAGCAGCCAAGAGCGAGGGGGCGCCGGCTACACCTTC.

The chain joins TRBV28 to TRBJ2-1, with a possible D match to TRBD2 (6 bases). The germline CDR1 and CDR2 sequences are MDHEN and SYDVKM. This CDR3 region has 15 residues. The ends were cut back, 2 bases at V and 12 bases at J, with 20 bases in the middle. The CDR3 DNA follows: TGTGCCAGCAGTTTAAATTCGGCCTTGGGACTGCGGCAGTTCTTC. The encoded protein is CASSLNSALGLRQFF.

The J gene is TRBJ1-2, the V gene TRBV6-1, with TRBD1 identical over 10 bases. After removal of 4 bases from V and 1 base from J, the junction contained 12 bases not matched to a gene. CDR1 and CDR2 from the germline V gene are MNHNS and SASEGT. There are 18 residues in the CDR3. CDR3 protein: CASSGVLGQGRVNYGYTF. In DNA, the CDR3 is TGTGCCAGCAGTGGGGTGTTGGGACAGGGGCGAGTTAACTATGGCTACACCTTC.

V is TRBV27 and J is TRBJ1-5; D may be TRBD1 (5 bases). Trimming left V 6 bases short and J 0 bases short, with 9 bases between. Germline loops: CDR1 MNHEY, CDR2 SMNVEV (reference sequence). The CDR3 runs 14 residues. This chain's CDR3 is CASRDTYSNQPQHF. CDR3 DNA: TGTGCCAGCAGGGACACTTATAGCAATCAGCCCCAGCATTTT.

The table lists this clone with a count of one. The gene calls are TRBV20-1 and TRBJ2-3; the D gene is possibly TRBD2 (6 bases). CDR1 is DFQATT and CDR2 is SNEGSKA in the germline V gene (reference sequence). This CDR3 is 14 amino acids long. The V gene lost 3 bases and the J gene lost 1 base, with 11 bases spanning the gap. In nucleotides, the CDR3 is TGCAGTGCTAGTTTGCAGCGGGGCACAGATACGCAGTATTTT. Protein product: CSASLQRGTDTQYF.

This clone has only a few counts. The V call is TRBV5-1, the J call TRBJ1-6, with D possibly TRBD1 on 6 matching bases. This CDR3 contains 14 residues. Per germline, CDR1 SGHRS and CDR2 YFSETQ. Trimming pared 5 bases from V and 5 bases from J, leaving 11 bases between. DNA for the CDR3: TGCGCCAGCAGTCTCGGGACAAATAATTCACCCCTCCACTTT. Protein sequence: CASSLGTNNSPLHF.

This chain uses TRBV27 with TRBJ2-7; TRBD2 matches at 9 bases. Germline trimming cut 6 bases from V and 0 bases from J; bases unmatched to any gene: 0. This CDR3 has 13 amino acids. CDR1 is MNHEY, CDR2 SMNVEV, per germline (reference sequence). The CDR3 sequence is CASRTSGSYEQYF. CDR3 in DNA: TGTGCCAGCAGGACTAGCGGCTCCTACGAGCAGTACTTC.

The chain joins TRBV28 to TRBJ2-7; TRBD2 matches 15 bases. Germline values: CDR1 MDHEN, CDR2 SYDVKM. V lost 4 bases to trimming and J lost 4 bases; unmatched junction nucleotides: 2. The CDR3 length is 15 residues. CDR3 protein: CASSWTSGRAYEQYF. The CDR3 nucleotides read TGTGCCAGCAGTTGGACTAGCGGGAGGGCTTACGAGCAGTACTTC.

The chain combines TRBV15 with TRBJ1-1; TRBD1 agrees at 9 bases. This CDR3 is 18 amino acids long. V gave up 0 bases and J gave up 0 bases; unmatched junction bases: 8. The germline V gene has CDR1 LNHNV and CDR2 YYDKDF (reference sequence). CDR3 coding DNA: TGTGCCACCAGCAGAGATACCGGGACAGGGAACATGAACACTGAAGCTTTCTTT. This codes for CATSRDTGTGNMNTEAFF.

The chain joins TRBV19 to TRBJ1-5, with D tentatively TRBD1 (5 bases). Trimming stripped 7 bases from V and 1 base from J, with 11 bases between. CDR1 LNHDA and CDR2 SQIVND come from the germline V gene (reference sequence). The CDR3 runs 14 residues. The CDR3 DNA reads TGTGCCAGTAATCCGCCAGGGAGCAATCAGCCCCAGCATTTT. It yields the protein CASNPPGSNQPQHF.

This clone was observed a handful of times. J is TRBJ1-5 and V is TRBV2; the D gene is possibly TRBD1 (6 bases). Between the trimmed V and J ends, which lost 6 bases and 7 bases, there was a span of 13 bases. Germline CDR1 and CDR2: SNHLY and FYNNEI. CDR3 size: 13 residues. CDR3 amino acids: CASRAGVGQPQHF. The CDR3 DNA follows: TGTGCCAGCAGGGCAGGGGTGGGACAGCCCCAGCATTTT.

This clone was counted once. V is TRBV5-1 and J is TRBJ2-1; 7 positions agree with TRBD2. V shed 2 bases, J shed 3 bases, and the junction held 5 bases outside the gene matches. Germline assignment: CDR1 SGHRS and CDR2 YFSETQ. This CDR3 spans 15 amino acids. CDR3 region: CASSFFRGGYNEQFF. CDR3 bases: TGCGCCAGCAGCTTCTTCCGCGGGGGCTACAATGAGCAGTTCTTC.